This TCR beta chain is from a study of long-term antiretroviral therapy in people with HIV. Regarding the study as a whole: Controls exceeded HIV repertoires in CDR3 length range. There were no data on ART adherence, viral resistance or therapy changes, a gap that limits inferences about post-ART repertoire changes.

CDR3 length: 15 amino acids. V dropped 0 bases and J dropped 8; count of bases not matched to a gene: 4. The germline gives CDR1 SGHNT, CDR2 YYREEE (reference sequence). As regards this clone: What it recognizes is unknown.

Researchers report immunoSEQ v3.0 was run at survey level. TCRdb keeps only in-frame clones here, not all; method: immunoSEQ multiplex PCR. The sample contains over 10,000 clones, approximately 77% of which appear only once. This clonotype was obtained from a woman aged 40 to 50 with HIV. The chain links TRBV5-4 to TRBJ2-4, with 11 bases lining up with TRBD2. The input for sequencing was unsorted PBMCs, taken 0.5 years before starting antiretroviral therapy. CDR3 coding DNA: TGTGCCAGCAGCTTGGAGTCTAGCGGGAGGTACATTCAGTACTTC. As protein: CASSLESSGRYIQYF.